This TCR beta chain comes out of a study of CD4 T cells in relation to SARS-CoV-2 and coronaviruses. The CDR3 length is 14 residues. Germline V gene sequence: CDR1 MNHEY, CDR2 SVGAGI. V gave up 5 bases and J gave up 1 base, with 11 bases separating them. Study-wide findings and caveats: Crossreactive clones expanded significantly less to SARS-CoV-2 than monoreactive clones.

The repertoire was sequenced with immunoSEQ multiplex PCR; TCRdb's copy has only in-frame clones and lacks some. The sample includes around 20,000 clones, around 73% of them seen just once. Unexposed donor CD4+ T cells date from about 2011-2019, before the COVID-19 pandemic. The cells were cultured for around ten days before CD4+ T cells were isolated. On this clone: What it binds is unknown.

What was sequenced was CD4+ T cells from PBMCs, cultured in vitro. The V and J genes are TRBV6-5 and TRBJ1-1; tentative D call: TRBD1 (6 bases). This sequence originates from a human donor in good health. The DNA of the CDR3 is TGTGCCAGCAGTCCCACAGGGAAGAACACTGAAGCTTTCTTT. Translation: CASSPTGKNTEAFF.